The clone carrying this TCR beta chain was seen more than once but under ten times. The library labeled individual cDNA molecules by adding unique molecular identifiers to them. TCRdb recomputed calls from the RACE reads with MiXCR, one row per CDR3 protein. The sample carries around 56,000 distinct CDR3 sequences, 8% to 10% recorded once. Time point: pre-sensitization, week 0. Treatment indicated: therapeutic diphenylcyclopropenone sensitization with weekly scalp DPC. The source of the sample is a study of human T cells and chemical hapten exposure. V dropped 4 bases and J dropped 7; count of bases not matched to a gene: 12. This CDR3 has 15 residues. Germline-derived CDR1 and CDR2 are LGHDT and YNNKEL (reference sequence).

The rearrangement uses TRBV3-1 and TRBJ2-7, with 8 bases that match TRBD1. The sequenced sample was whole blood, obtained in connection with sensitization to the hapten diphenylcyclopropenone (DPC). The receptor's source is a man aged 40-55 years with alopecia areata. Some clones in this sample may be carry-over from other donors' samples. The CDR3 bases are TGTGCCAGCAGCCCCTCAACAGGGGGGTTCCGGGAGCAGTACTTC. It codes for CASSPSTGGFREQYF.